This T cell receptor beta chain was captured in a study of T cells in Graves' hyperthyroidism and ophthalmopathy. Newly diagnosed patients aged 18 to 65 had hyperthyroidism of under 2 months' duration. Diagnoses were made from clinical symptoms, serum measures (thyroxine and TRAb), thyroid ultrasound and orbital computed tomography. The investigators amplified TCR beta CDR3 regions from RNA transcripts. HTBI primers were used for first-round RT-PCR of the TCR CDR3. From the multiplex PCR reads, TCRdb called clonotypes with MiXCR, one entry per CDR3 protein. The repertoire consists of 550,000 to 800,000 distinct CDR3 sequences, with approximately 16% occurring once and the leading ten covering 8.4%. Germline V gives CDR1 SQVTM, CDR2 ANQGSEA. V dropped 6 bases and J dropped 2; count of bases not matched to a gene: 8. CDR3 length equals 17 residues.

This clonotype was sampled from a man in his late teens or twenties with Graves' hyperthyroidism. V usage is TRBV29-1 and J usage is TRBJ2-1; 15 bases align to TRBD2. Sequencing was performed on blood. The CDR3 here is CSVFDGTSGRTYNEQFF. The CDR3 bases are TGCAGCGTCTTCGACGGGACTAGCGGGAGGACCTACAATGAGCAGTTCTTC.